These 7 T cell receptor beta chains were sequenced from one sample in a study of T cell responses to AZD1222 COVID-19 vaccine. Sequencing used immunoSEQ multiplex PCR; TCRdb keeps in-frame clones, though not all of them. The sample holds some 140,000 clones, approximately 91% seen once. The sample in question was peripheral blood, obtained 28 days after the second AZD1222 dose. The receptors come from an adult who received the AZD1222 COVID-19 vaccine.

This chain links TRBV10-1 with TRBJ2-5, with TRBD2 identical over 11 bases. The CDR3 totals 16 residues. In germline, CDR1 is WNHNN, CDR2 SYGVQD (reference sequence). Losses at the gene ends were 2 bases for V and 2 bases for J; bases not matched to a gene: 4. The CDR3 coding sequence is TGCGCCAGCAGTGAGCCCAGACTAGCGGGGCAAGAGACCCAGTACTTC. Its protein product is CASSEPRLAGQETQYF.

The V gene is TRBV6-5, the J gene TRBJ2-1; no definite D call. CDR1 is MNHEY, CDR2 SVGAGI, per germline. The CDR3 totals 15 residues. Trimming pared 1 base from V and 0 bases from J, leaving 7 bases between. This CDR3 reads CASSYYLSSYNEQFF. The DNA for the CDR3 is TGTGCCAGCAGTTACTACCTTTCCTCCTACAATGAGCAGTTCTTC.

The CDR3 DNA follows: TGTGCCAGTAGTCCCCCCTTGAGCGGGATCTACAATGAGCAGTTCTTC. Translation: CASSPPLSGIYNEQFF. The gene calls are TRBV19 and TRBJ2-1, with 7 bases matching TRBD2. Unmatched junction bases numbered 10, after V lost 5 bases and J lost 3 bases. The CDR3 totals 16 residues. The germline gives CDR1 LNHDA, CDR2 SQIVND (reference sequence).

The chain couples TRBV6-1 to TRBJ1-5; tentative D call: TRBD1 (5 bases). V lost 2 bases, J lost 16 bases, and 15 bases lay in between. The CDR3 sequence is 12 residues long. Germline V CDR1 and CDR2: MNHNS, SASEGT. The CDR3 nucleotides are TGTGCCAGCAGTGAATTGGGGGGTTTGTTACATTTT. Translating gives CASSELGGLLHF.

This chain links TRBV11-3 with TRBJ2-3; D is possibly TRBD2 (6 bases). V lost 7 bases to trimming and J lost 3 bases, with 23 bases between them. Per germline, CDR1 SGHNT and CDR2 YENEEA. This CDR3 contains 17 residues. The CDR3 DNA reads TGTGCCAGCACCTCAGGGTTAGCGGCCCCAAGGACAGATACGCAGTATTTT. This gives the protein CASTSGLAAPRTDTQYF.

The chain carries TRBV5-4 and TRBJ1-2; D may be TRBD1 (5 bases). The CDR3 runs to 14 residues. The ends were cut back, 3 bases at V and 4 bases at J, with 13 bases in the middle. CDR1 SGHNT and CDR2 YYREEE come from the germline V gene (reference sequence). The CDR3 region is CASSSRTRGYGYTF. CDR3 coding DNA: TGTGCCAGCAGCTCCCGGACACGGGGCTATGGCTACACCTTC.

CDR3 protein: CASTLYNEQFF. CDR3 DNA sequence: TGTGCCAGCACCCTTTACAATGAGCAGTTCTTC. The chain has TRBV12-3 or TRBV12-4 and TRBJ2-1; D remains ambiguous. With 7 bases removed from V and 4 bases from J, the gap between germline ends came to 5 bases. This CDR3 is 11 amino acids long.